Given below is one T cell receptor (beta chain) in context. Its matching antigen is unknown. The sample is drawn from a study of T-cell memory formation after mild COVID-19. Notes on the study in general: Clones shrinking between day 15 and 85 showed a balanced CD4/CD8 split, and those that grew later tilted toward CD4+. The main location of contracting CD4+ clones was CM and EM, and that of contracting CD8+ clones was EMRA. Cross-reactive memory apparently joined, as some responding clones appeared in pre-infection memory.

From the 5' RACE reads, TCRdb called clonotypes with MiXCR, one entry per CDR3 protein. Here the sample spans approximately 300,000 distinct CDR3 sequences, less than 20% being singletons. With 5 bases removed from V and 2 bases from J, the gap between germline ends came to 12 bases. This CDR3 is built from 13 residues. CDR1 is DFQATT and CDR2 is SNEGSKA in the germline V gene (reference sequence). This clonotype was obtained from a man between 18 and 35 years old who had mild COVID-19 (a few samples of this study predate the infection). Cell type and time point are not known. Sequenced material: PBMCs or a T cell subset sorted from them (not recorded which). The J gene is TRBJ2-5, the V gene TRBV20-1; D possibly uses TRBD1 or TRBD2 (7 bases each). CDR3 amino acids: CSAYRGGQETQYF. DNA for the CDR3: TGCAGTGCTTACAGGGGAGGGCAAGAGACCCAGTACTTC.